Following are 25 T cell receptor beta chains from one sample sequenced in a study of human T cells and chemical hapten exposure. Sample time point: patch test 1, 2 weeks after DPC sensitization. Treatment: therapeutic diphenylcyclopropenone sensitization with weekly scalp DPC. TCRdb used MiXCR to reprocess the RACE reads, holding one entry per CDR3 protein. The sample lists approximately 90,000 distinct CDR3 sequences, roughly 10% seen once, with 2% to 2.5% in the top ten. The source was whole blood, collected in connection with sensitization to the hapten diphenylcyclopropenone (DPC). Receptors originate from a man aged 40-55 years with alopecia areata. Some clones in this sample may be carry-over from other donors' samples.

The count of this clonotype is one. The chain recombines TRBV28 with TRBJ2-1; TRBD1 matches at 7 bases. V gave up 6 bases and J gave up 0 bases; unmatched junction bases: 5. This CDR3 comprises 15 residues. Germline-derived CDR1 and CDR2 are MDHEN and SYDVKM. The CDR3 region has the DNA TGTGCCAGCAGCCCACGGGACAGCTCCTACAATGAGCAGTTCTTC. Its translation: CASSPRDSSYNEQFF.

This clonotype was seen repeatedly, ten times or more. The chain links TRBV6-2 or TRBV6-3 to TRBJ2-4; D remains unclear. V lost 0 bases and J 11 bases, leaving 11 bases between the germline ends. The V gene's germline CDR1 is MNHEY and CDR2 SVGEGT. The CDR3 sequence is 13 residues long. CDR3 protein: CASSYSESAVQYF. The CDR3 DNA follows: TGTGCCAGCAGTTACTCCGAGAGTGCCGTTCAGTACTTC.

The chain uses TRBV12-3 or TRBV12-4 and TRBJ2-3; 11 bases are a match to TRBD2. V shed 1 base, J shed 1 base, and the junction held 16 bases outside the gene matches. This CDR3 has 21 residues. CDR3 in DNA: TGTGCCAGCAGTTTAGTTAGGGTACTAGCGGGAGAAGGAGGGGGCACAGATACGCAGTATTTT. Its protein product is CASSLVRVLAGEGGGTDTQYF.

This clonotype has ten or more counts. The chain links TRBV18 to TRBJ1-5; unclear D gene. CDR1 and CDR2 from the germline V gene are KGHSH and LQKENI. Trimming stripped 3 bases from V and 2 bases from J, with 11 bases between. This CDR3 contains 15 residues. The CDR3 DNA reads as TGTGCCAGCTCACCGGTGGCGTTGGGCAATCAGCCCCAGCATTTT. Translated: CASSPVALGNQPQHF.

This clonotype was observed many times. The chain is built from TRBV29-1 and TRBJ1-2; 7 nucleotides line up with TRBD1. The CDR3 has 13 amino acids. Per germline, CDR1 SQVTM and CDR2 ANQGSEA. Trimming at V came to 3 bases and at J to 2 bases, leaving 3 bases not matched to a gene. CDR3 sequence reads: CSVDIQGNYGYTF. The CDR3 nucleotides read TGCAGCGTTGATATACAGGGGAACTATGGCTACACCTTC.

The chain has TRBV6-6 and TRBJ2-3; D possibly corresponds to TRBD2 (5 bases). Per germline, CDR1 MNHNY and CDR2 SVGAGI (reference sequence). Deletions cut 6 bases from V and 7 bases from J, with 14 bases between. The CDR3 totals 13 residues. The CDR3 reads CASSPPADNTQYF. For the CDR3, the DNA is TGTGCCAGCAGCCCCCCAGCGGATAATACGCAGTATTTT.

The chain is built from TRBV18 and TRBJ2-5; 13 nucleotides match TRBD2. After removal of 0 bases from V and 5 bases from J, the junction contained 6 bases not matched to a gene. The CDR3 contains 17 residues. Germline lookup yields CDR1 KGHSH and CDR2 LQKENI. CDR3 in amino acids: CASSPPGLAGDLETQYF. The CDR3 region has the DNA TGTGCCAGCTCACCACCCGGACTAGCGGGAGACTTGGAGACCCAGTACTTC.

The sample holds a few counts of this clonotype. The J gene is TRBJ2-1, the V gene TRBV10-3, with D possibly matching TRBD2 (6 bases). V lost 7 bases and J 2 bases, leaving 12 bases between the germline ends. Germline-derived CDR1 and CDR2 are ENHRY and SYGVKD. The CDR3 runs to 14 residues. Here the CDR3 DNA reads TGTGCCATCAAGGAGGGGATACCCTACAATGAGCAGTTCTTC. This sequence encodes CAIKEGIPYNEQFF.

The chain recombines TRBV2 with TRBJ2-5, with D unresolved. In germline, CDR1 is SNHLY, CDR2 FYNNEI. V was shortened by 8 bases and J by 1 base, with 5 bases between the two germline ends. CDR3 size: 11 residues. CDR3 in DNA: TGTGCCAGCGAGCTCCAAGAGACCCAGTACTTC. Translating it yields CASELQETQYF.

As DNA, the CDR3 is TGTGCCACCAGTGATCCGAGGAGGGCACAAGAGACCCAGTACTTC. Residues: CATSDPRRAQETQYF. This chain uses TRBV24-1 with TRBJ2-5; D might be TRBD2 (6 bases). The V end was cut by 3 bases, the J end by 2 bases, with 12 bases between. Germline V gene lookup returns CDR1 KGHDR and CDR2 SFDVKD. This CDR3 spans 15 amino acids.

V usage is TRBV27 and J usage is TRBJ2-3; weak D call: TRBD2 (5 bases). The V end lost 6 bases, the J end lost 4 bases, and 11 bases lay between the germline ends. Germline V CDR1 and CDR2: MNHEY, SMNVEV (reference sequence). The length of the CDR3 is 13 residues. The CDR3 DNA sequence: TGTGCCAGCAGGAGGGAGATTCCAGATACGCAGTATTTT. It is translated as CASRREIPDTQYF.

This chain links TRBV19 with TRBJ2-2; D gene ambiguous. Germline V CDR1 and CDR2: LNHDA, SQIVND (reference sequence). The CDR3 contains 14 residues. Trimming pared 4 bases from V and 1 base from J, leaving 7 bases between. Here the CDR3 DNA reads TGTGCCAGTAGTAAACCGCAGAACACCGGGGAGCTGTTTTTT. Amino acids: CASSKPQNTGELFF.

This clonotype came up a few times. The V gene is TRBV30, the J gene TRBJ1-1; D is possibly TRBD1 (5 bases). V was clipped by 2 bases and J by 1 base, with 8 bases between them. The germline gives CDR1 GTSNPN, CDR2 SVGIG (reference sequence). This CDR3 has 13 residues. CDR3 amino acids: CAWSTTENTEAFF. Written as DNA, the CDR3 is TGTGCCTGGAGTACGACAGAGAACACTGAAGCTTTCTTT.

The V and J genes are TRBV6-2 or TRBV6-3 and TRBJ2-3; D is uncertain. V lost 0 bases to trimming and J lost 6 bases, with 7 bases between them. The CDR3 is made up of 13 amino acids. From germline, CDR1 is MNHEY and CDR2 SVGEGT. The DNA of the CDR3 is TGTGCCAGCAGTTACTCCATGGCGGATACGCAGTATTTT. Protein: CASSYSMADTQYF.

This rearrangement joins TRBV29-1 to TRBJ1-1, with D perhaps TRBD1 (5 bases). V shed 6 bases and J shed 1 base, with 9 bases lying between them. Looked up from germline, CDR1 is SQVTM and CDR2 is ANQGSEA. The CDR3 runs 12 residues. The CDR3 sequence: CSVQDKNTEAFF. DNA for the CDR3: TGCAGCGTCCAGGACAAGAACACTGAAGCTTTCTTT.

The rearrangement joins TRBV7-2 to TRBJ2-3; D is possibly TRBD1 or TRBD2 (5 bases each). The germline CDR1 and CDR2 sequences are SGHTA and FQGNSA. The CDR3 runs 16 residues. The V end lost 8 bases, the J end lost 3 bases, and 21 bases lay between the germline ends. CDR3 in DNA: TGTGCCAGCGGATTGGACAAAATCCGGGGTACAGATACGCAGTATTTT. Translated, it gives CASGLDKIRGTDTQYF.

This clonotype was counted only a few times. This chain's CDR3 is CASSATDEAFF. Written as DNA, the CDR3 is TGTGCCAGCAGCGCGACGGATGAAGCTTTCTTT. V is TRBV7-9 and J is TRBJ1-1; D gene uncertain. The CDR3 is 11 amino acids. Trimming removed 5 bases from V and 7 bases from J, with 8 bases in between. Per the germline V gene, CDR1 is SEHNR and CDR2 is FQNEAQ (reference sequence).

This chain joins TRBV18 and TRBJ2-3; a possible D gene is TRBD1 (6 bases). CDR1 KGHSH and CDR2 LQKENI come from the germline V gene. Trimming shortened V by 4 bases and J by 2 bases, and 7 bases separated the two germline ends. The CDR3 totals 13 residues. The CDR3 loop reads CASSRQDTDTQYF. The DNA for the CDR3 is TGTGCCAGCTCACGACAGGACACAGATACGCAGTATTTT.

This chain connects TRBV5-1 to TRBJ2-5; no clear D gene. V gave up 4 bases and J gave up 2 bases, with 12 bases separating them. The germline V gene encodes CDR1 SGHRS and CDR2 YFSETQ. The CDR3 extends over 14 amino acids. The CDR3 region is CASSRPGQQETQYF. In nucleotides, the CDR3 is TGCGCCAGCAGCCGGCCAGGCCAGCAAGAGACCCAGTACTTC.

The chain couples TRBV6-5 to TRBJ2-5; TRBD2 agrees at 13 bases. Germline V gives CDR1 MNHEY, CDR2 SVGAGI. V was clipped by 7 bases and J by 3 bases; unmatched bases: 2. The CDR3 has 14 amino acids. The CDR3 bases are TGTGCCAGCAAGGGACTAGCGGGAAAAGAGACCCAGTACTTC. It specifies CASKGLAGKETQYF.

In this sample, this clonotype turned up a few times. The V call is TRBV3-1, the J call TRBJ2-2; 15 bases line up with TRBD2. V lost 2 bases and J lost 6; bases outside the gene matches: 7. The CDR3 contains 18 residues. Germline V gene data show CDR1 as LGHDT and CDR2 as YNNKEL (reference sequence). This CDR3 reads CASSQPGLAGGNSGELFF. CDR3 DNA: TGTGCCAGCAGCCAACCGGGACTAGCGGGAGGAAATTCCGGGGAGCTGTTTTTT.

V gene TRBV29-1 combines with J gene TRBJ2-3; the D gene is possibly TRBD1 (6 bases). With 2 bases removed from V and 4 bases from J, the gap between germline ends came to 7 bases. Germline V CDR1 and CDR2: SQVTM, ANQGSEA. This CDR3 spans 12 amino acids. The CDR3 sequence: CSVEKGADTQYF. As DNA, the CDR3 is TGCAGCGTTGAAAAGGGGGCAGATACGCAGTATTTT.

This clonotype was seen a few times. The rearrangement links TRBV7-2 to TRBJ2-6; 7 bases match TRBD1. The CDR3 totals 17 residues. V lost 3 bases and J lost 4; bases outside the gene matches: 9. Germline assignment: CDR1 SGHTA and CDR2 FQGNSA. The CDR3 nucleotides are TGTGCCAGCAGCTTCGGGGACAGAGGGCCCGGGGCCAACGTCCTGACTTTC. Its protein is CASSFGDRGPGANVLTF. The whole variable domain, filled in from reference TRBV7-2 and TRBJ2-6, reads GAGVSQSPSNKVTEKGKDVELRCDPISGHTALYWYRQSLGQGLEFLIYFQGNSAPDKSGLPSDRFSAERTGGSVSTLTIQRTQQEDSAVYLCASSFGDRGPGANVLTFGAGSRLTVL.

This sequence joins TRBV29-1 and TRBJ2-5; 7 bases align to TRBD1. Germline CDR1 and CDR2: SQVTM and ANQGSEA. The CDR3 loop spans 14 amino acids. Unmatched junction bases numbered 13, after V lost 5 bases and J lost 7 bases. CDR3 loop: CSVTRQGCQSTQYF. CDR3 bases: TGCAGCGTTACACGACAGGGATGTCAATCGACCCAGTACTTC.

This clonotype has at least ten counts. This chain uses TRBV6-5 with TRBJ1-6, with D unresolved. V lost 0 bases and J 11 bases, leaving 11 bases between the germline ends. From germline, CDR1 is MNHEY and CDR2 SVGAGI. This CDR3 region has 14 residues. The CDR3 DNA sequence: TGTGCCAGCAGTTACTCTACAGAAATAGCACCCCTCCACTTT. Translated, it gives CASSYSTEIAPLHF.